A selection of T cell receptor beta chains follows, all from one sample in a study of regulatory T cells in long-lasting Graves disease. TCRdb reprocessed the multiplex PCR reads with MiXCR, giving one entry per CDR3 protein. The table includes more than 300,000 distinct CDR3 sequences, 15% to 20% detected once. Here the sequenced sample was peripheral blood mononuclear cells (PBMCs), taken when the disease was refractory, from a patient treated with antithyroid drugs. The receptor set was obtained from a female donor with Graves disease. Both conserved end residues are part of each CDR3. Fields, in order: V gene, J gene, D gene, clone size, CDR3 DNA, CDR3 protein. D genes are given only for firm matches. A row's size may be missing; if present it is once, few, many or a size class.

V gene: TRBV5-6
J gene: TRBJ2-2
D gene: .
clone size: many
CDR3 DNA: TGTGCCAGCAGCGTACAGGGCCCCGGGGAGCTGTTTTTT
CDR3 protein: CASSVQGPGELFF

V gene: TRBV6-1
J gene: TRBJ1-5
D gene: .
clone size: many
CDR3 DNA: TGTGCCAGCAGTAAAGATGGACAGAACAATCAGCCCCAGCATTTT
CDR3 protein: CASSKDGQNNQPQHF

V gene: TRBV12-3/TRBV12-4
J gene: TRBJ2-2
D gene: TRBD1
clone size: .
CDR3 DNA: TGTGCCAGCACCCCCCGGGCGGGACAGGGCACCACCGGGGAGCTGTTTTTT
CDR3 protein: CASTPRAGQGTTGELFF

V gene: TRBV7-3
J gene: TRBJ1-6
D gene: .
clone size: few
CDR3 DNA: TGTGCCAGCAGCGTCGGGTCTCCAAATTCACCCCTCCACTTT
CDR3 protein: CASSVGSPNSPLHF

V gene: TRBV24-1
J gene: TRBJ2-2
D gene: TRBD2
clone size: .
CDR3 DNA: TGTGCCACCAGTGATTTGAATCGGGGGGTCCGAACCGGGGAGCTGTTTTTT
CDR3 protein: CATSDLNRGVRTGELFF

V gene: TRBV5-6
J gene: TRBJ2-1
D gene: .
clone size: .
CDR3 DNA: TGTGCCAGCAGCCTGGGGGCGGGATTCAACAATGAGCAGTTCTTC
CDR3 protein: CASSLGAGFNNEQFF

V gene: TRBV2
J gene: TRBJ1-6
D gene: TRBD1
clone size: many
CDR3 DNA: TGTGCCAGCAGTGGTACGGGACAGGGAAGTTCACCCCTCCACTTT
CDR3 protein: CASSGTGQGSSPLHF

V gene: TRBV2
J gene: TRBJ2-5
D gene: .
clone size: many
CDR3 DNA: TGTGCCAGCAGTGAGCGCAGGGGCGAGGGGACCCAGTACTTC
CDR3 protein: CASSERRGEGTQYF

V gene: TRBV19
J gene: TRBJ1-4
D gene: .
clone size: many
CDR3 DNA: TGTGCCAGTAACAGGAGGACTAATGAAAAACTGTTTTTT
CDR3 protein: CASNRRTNEKLFF

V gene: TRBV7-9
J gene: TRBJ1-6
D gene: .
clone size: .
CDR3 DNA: TGTGCCAGCAGCCTAAATCCTACCGGGACGGTTAATTCACCCCTCCACTTT
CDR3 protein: CASSLNPTGTVNSPLHF

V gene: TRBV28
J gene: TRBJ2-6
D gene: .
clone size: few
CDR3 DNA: TGTGCCAGCAGAGAGGGTCGTTTCTCTGGGGCCAACGTCCTGACTTTC
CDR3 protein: CASREGRFSGANVLTF

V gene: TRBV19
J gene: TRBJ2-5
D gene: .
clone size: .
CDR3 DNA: TGTGCCAGCAGGGGCCAGATCCAAGAGACCCAGTACTTC
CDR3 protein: CASRGQIQETQYF

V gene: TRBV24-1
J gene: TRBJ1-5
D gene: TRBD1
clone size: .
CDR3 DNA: TGTGCCACCAGTGATCCGCGACAGGGGGATGGCCAGCCCCAGCATTTT
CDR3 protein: CATSDPRQGDGQPQHF

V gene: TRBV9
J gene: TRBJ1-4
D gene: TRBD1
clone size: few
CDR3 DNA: TGTGCCAGCAGCGCCGGGCAGGGGGGCGAAAAACTGTTTTTT
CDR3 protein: CASSAGQGGEKLFF

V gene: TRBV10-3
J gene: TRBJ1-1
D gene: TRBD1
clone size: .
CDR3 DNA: TGTGCCATCAACCAAGGACAGGCCAGGGGTGAAGCTTTCTTT
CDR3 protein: CAINQGQARGEAFF

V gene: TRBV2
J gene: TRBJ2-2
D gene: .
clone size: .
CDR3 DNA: TGTGCCAGCACCGGTCGGGGAGCGCAGGCCGGGGAGCTGTTTTTT
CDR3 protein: CASTGRGAQAGELFF

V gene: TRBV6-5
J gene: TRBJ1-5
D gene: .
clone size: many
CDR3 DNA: TGTGCCAGCAGTTCTTGGACGGGGGGCAATCAGCCCCAGCATTTT
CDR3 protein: CASSSWTGGNQPQHF

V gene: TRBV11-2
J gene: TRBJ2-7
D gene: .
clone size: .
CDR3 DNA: TGTGCCAGCAGCTTAGGAAGGGCTAATCGGGTCGAGCAGTACTTC
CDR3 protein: CASSLGRANRVEQYF

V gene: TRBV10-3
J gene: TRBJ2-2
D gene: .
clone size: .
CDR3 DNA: TGTGCCATCGGACGAACGTTGAACACCGGGGAGCTGTTTTTT
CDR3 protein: CAIGRTLNTGELFF

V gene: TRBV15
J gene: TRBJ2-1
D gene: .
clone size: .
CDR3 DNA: TGTGCCACCAGCCCACGCAGGGTCGAAAGCTCCTACAATGAGCAGTTCTTC
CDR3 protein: CATSPRRVESSYNEQFF

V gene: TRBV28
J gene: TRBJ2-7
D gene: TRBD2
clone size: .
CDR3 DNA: TGTGCCAGCCTAACTAGCGGGAGCTCCTACGAGCAGTACTTC
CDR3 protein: CASLTSGSSYEQYF

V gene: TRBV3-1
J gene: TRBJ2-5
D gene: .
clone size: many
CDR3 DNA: TGTGCCAGCAGCCGACTACATGGAGGGGAGACCCAGTACTTC
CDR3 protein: CASSRLHGGETQYF

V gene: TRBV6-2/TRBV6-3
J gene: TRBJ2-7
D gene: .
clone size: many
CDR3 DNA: TGTGCCAGCAGTTACGTCGGGGGGCCCTACGAGCAGTACTTC
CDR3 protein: CASSYVGGPYEQYF

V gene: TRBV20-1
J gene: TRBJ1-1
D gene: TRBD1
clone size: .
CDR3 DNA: TGCAGTGCTCCACCGACAGGGGGCGCGAATGAAGCTTTCTTT
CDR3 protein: CSAPPTGGANEAFF

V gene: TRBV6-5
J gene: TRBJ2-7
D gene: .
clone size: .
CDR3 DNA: TGTGCCAGCAGTTACCGGACAGAGCCCCCCTACGAGCAGTACTTC
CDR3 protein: CASSYRTEPPYEQYF

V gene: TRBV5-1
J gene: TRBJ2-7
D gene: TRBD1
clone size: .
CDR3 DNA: TGCGCCAGCAGCTTGGACGGACAGGGGGTTTACGAGCAGTACTTC
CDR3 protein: CASSLDGQGVYEQYF

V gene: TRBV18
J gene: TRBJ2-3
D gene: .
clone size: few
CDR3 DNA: TGTGCCAGCTCACCGCCGCAGTATTTT
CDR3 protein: CASSPPQYF

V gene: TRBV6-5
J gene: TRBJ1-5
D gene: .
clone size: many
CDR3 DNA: TGTGCCAGCAGTTCCGGGGGACCCCAGCATTTT
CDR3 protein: CASSSGGPQHF

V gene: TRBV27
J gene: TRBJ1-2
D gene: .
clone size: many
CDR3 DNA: TGTGCCAGCAGTCCGAACAGAATGGATGGCTACACCTTC
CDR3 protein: CASSPNRMDGYTF

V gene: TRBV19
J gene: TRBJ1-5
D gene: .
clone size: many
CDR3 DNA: TGTGCCAGTAACAGCTTCATCCGGGCTCGGAGCAATCAGCCCCAGCATTTT
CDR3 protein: CASNSFIRARSNQPQHF

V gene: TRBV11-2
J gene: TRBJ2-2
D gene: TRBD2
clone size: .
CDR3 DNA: TGTGCCCACCCCCGCCGACTAGCGGGAACTTCGAACACCGGGGAGCTGTTTTTT
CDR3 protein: CAHPRRLAGTSNTGELFF

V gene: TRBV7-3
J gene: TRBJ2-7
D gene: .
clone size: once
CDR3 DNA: TGTGCCAGCAGCCCCCACTCGTCCCAAACTCCTCACGAGCAGTACTTC
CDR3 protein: CASSPHSSQTPHEQYF

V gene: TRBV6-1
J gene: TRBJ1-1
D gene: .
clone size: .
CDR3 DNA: TGTGCCAGCAGGAGGGCGAACACTGAAGCTTTCTTT
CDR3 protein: CASRRANTEAFF

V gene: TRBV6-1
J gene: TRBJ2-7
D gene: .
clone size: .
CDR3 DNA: TGTGCCAGCAGTGGCCGGGACGGTACCTACGAGCAGTACTTC
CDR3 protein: CASSGRDGTYEQYF

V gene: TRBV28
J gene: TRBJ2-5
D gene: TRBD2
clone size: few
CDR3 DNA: TGTGCCAGCACTGGAGCTAGCGGGAGTGGGTCCCAAGAGACCCAGTACTTC
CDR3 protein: CASTGASGSGSQETQYF

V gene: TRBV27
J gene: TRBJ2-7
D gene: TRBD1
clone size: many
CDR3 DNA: TGTGCCATCCCCGTTGGTCTCCGGGACAGCGAGGGATACGAGCAGTACTTC
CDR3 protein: CAIPVGLRDSEGYEQYF

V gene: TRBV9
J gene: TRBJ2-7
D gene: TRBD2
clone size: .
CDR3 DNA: TGTGCCAGCAGCGCGAGCGGGGTCCCCTACGAGCAGTACTTC
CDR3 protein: CASSASGVPYEQYF

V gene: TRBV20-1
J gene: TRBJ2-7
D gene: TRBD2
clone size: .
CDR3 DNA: TGCAGTGCTAGAGACCTGCGGGAGGGCTCCCTTTCCTACGAGCAGTACTTC
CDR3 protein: CSARDLREGSLSYEQYF

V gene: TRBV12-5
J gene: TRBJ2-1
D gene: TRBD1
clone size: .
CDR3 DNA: TGTGCTAGTGGTTTGGGGGGACAGGGTGAGCAGTTCTTC
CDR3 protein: CASGLGGQGEQFF

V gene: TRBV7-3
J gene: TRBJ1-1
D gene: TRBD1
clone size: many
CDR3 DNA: TGTGCCAGCAGCTCGAGTGGACAGGGCACTGAAGCTTTCTTT
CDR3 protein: CASSSSGQGTEAFF

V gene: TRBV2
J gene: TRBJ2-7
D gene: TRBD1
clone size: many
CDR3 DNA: TGTGCCAGCAGTTTCGGACAGGCTGGTGTCGGGGAGCAGTACTTC
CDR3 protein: CASSFGQAGVGEQYF

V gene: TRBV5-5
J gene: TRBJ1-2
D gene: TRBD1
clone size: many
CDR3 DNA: TGTGCCAGCAGCTTGGGGGACAGAACAAGCTTTAACTATGGCTACACCTTC
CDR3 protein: CASSLGDRTSFNYGYTF

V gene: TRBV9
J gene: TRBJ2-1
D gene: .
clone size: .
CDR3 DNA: TGTGCCAGCAGCGTAGGTGCCGGGAGCTCCTACAATGAGCAGTTCTTC
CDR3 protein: CASSVGAGSSYNEQFF

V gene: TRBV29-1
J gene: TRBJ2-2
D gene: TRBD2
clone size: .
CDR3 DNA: TGCAGCGTTGAAGATCTAGCGGGAGACTCCGGGGAGCTGTTTTTT
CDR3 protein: CSVEDLAGDSGELFF

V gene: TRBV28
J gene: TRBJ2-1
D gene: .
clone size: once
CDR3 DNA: TGTGCCAGCAGTTTTCGGACTCGCCTTAGAAATGAGCAGTTCTTC
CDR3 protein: CASSFRTRLRNEQFF

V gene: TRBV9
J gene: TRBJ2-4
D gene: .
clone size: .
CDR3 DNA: TGTGCCAGCAGCGTAAACAGGGAGGGAGCCAAAAACATTCAGTACTTC
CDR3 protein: CASSVNREGAKNIQYF

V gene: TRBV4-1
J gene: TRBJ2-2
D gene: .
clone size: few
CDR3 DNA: TGCGCCAGCAGCCAAGATCCGGTTCCGAACACCGGGGAGCTGTTTTTT
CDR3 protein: CASSQDPVPNTGELFF

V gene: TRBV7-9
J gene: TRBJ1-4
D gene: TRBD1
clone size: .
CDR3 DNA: TGTGCCAGCAGCTTAGACCGGGACAGGGATGAAAAACTGTTTTTT
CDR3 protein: CASSLDRDRDEKLFF

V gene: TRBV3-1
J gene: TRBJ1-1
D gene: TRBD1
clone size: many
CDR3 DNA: TGTGCCAGCAGCAACCGGGACACAGGGGCTGAAGCTTTCTTT
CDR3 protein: CASSNRDTGAEAFF

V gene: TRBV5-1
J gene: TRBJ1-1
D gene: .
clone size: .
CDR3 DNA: TGCGCCAGCCGGGGGGGCCCAGTGGGGGTCAACACTGAAGCTTTCTTT
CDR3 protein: CASRGGPVGVNTEAFF

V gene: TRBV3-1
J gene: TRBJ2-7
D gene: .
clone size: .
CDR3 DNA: TGTGCCAGCAGCCAACGTTTCGCCCACGAGCAGTACTTC
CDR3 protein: CASSQRFAHEQYF

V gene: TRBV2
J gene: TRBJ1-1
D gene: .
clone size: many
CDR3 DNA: TGTGCCAGCAATTATAAGGTGATGAACACTGAAGCTTTCTTT
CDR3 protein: CASNYKVMNTEAFF

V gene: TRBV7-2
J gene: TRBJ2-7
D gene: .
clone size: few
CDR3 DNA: TGTGCCAGCAGCTTATCCCGGGGGACCGCCTACGAGCAGTACTTC
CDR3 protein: CASSLSRGTAYEQYF

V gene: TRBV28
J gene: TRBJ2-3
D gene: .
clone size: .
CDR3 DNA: TGTGCCAGCAGTTGGGCCCTGCCGGATTGGGATACGCAGTATTTT
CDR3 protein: CASSWALPDWDTQYF

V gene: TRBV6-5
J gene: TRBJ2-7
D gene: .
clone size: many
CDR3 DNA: TGTGCCAGCAGTTTCGTGCGGCACTACGAGCAGTACTTC
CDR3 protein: CASSFVRHYEQYF

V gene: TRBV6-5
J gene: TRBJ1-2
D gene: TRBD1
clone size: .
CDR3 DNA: TGTGCCAGCAGTTACCGGCCCTACCGGGACAGGGGGCGCTTAAGCTATGGCTACACCTTC
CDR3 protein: CASSYRPYRDRGRLSYGYTF